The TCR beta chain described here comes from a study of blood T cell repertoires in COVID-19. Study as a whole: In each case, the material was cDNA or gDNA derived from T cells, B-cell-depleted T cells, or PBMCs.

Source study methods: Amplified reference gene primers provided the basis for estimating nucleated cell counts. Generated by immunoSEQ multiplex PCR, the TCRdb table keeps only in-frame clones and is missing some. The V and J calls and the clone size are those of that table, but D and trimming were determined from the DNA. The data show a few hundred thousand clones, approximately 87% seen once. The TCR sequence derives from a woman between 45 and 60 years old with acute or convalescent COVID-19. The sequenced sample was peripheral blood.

The CDR3 is CASSPQAGGWQETQYF. The CDR3 nucleotides read TGTGCCAGCTCACCTCAAGCGGGAGGGTGGCAAGAGACCCAGTACTTC. The chain recombines TRBV18 with TRBJ2-5, with 10 bases lining up with TRBD2. V lost 3 bases, J lost 2 bases, and 6 bases stayed unmatched. There are 16 residues in the CDR3. Germline values: CDR1 KGHSH, CDR2 LQKENI.